Below, one T cell receptor (beta chain) is given with its context. The length of the CDR3 is 15 residues. The V gene's germline CDR1 is SEHNR and CDR2 FQNEAQ (reference sequence). V was cut by 5 bases and J by 2 bases, with 15 bases left in between. This entry comes from a study of tumour-infiltrating T cells in Burkitt lymphoma. Study information: Repertoire clonality predicted overall and progression-free survival.

TCRdb keeps only in-frame clones here, not all; method: immunoSEQ multiplex PCR. The sample gives 13,000 to 15,000 clones, 75% of which show up once; more than 5.5% is in the top ten. This clonotype originated in a human donor with diffuse large B-cell lymphoma. The rearrangement joins TRBV7-9 to TRBJ1-2; a weak D match, TRBD1 (6 bases). Sequenced sample: tumor tissue. Here the CDR3 reads CASSPSGGQNYGYTF. DNA for the CDR3: TGTGCCAGCAGCCCCTCCGGAGGACAGAACTATGGCTACACCTTC.